The 9 T cell receptor beta chains listed next were all sequenced from one sample in a study of cytomegalovirus exposure and HLA in healthy donors. 13 Jbeta primers and 60 Vbeta primers were used for the PCR. This table comes from immunoSEQ multiplex PCR, and its TCRdb copy is limited to in-frame clones, with some not included. Of tens of thousands of clones in the sample, approximately 80% were seen once. Sequenced: PBMCs. The receptors shown here come from a female donor in good health and CMV-seronegative.

The chain uses TRBV7-6 and TRBJ2-2; D is undetermined. V dropped 1 base and J dropped 1 base, with 4 bases sitting between them. CDR1 SGHVS and CDR2 FNYEAQ come from the germline V gene. CDR3 length: 14 residues. The DNA for the CDR3 is TGTGCCAGCAGCTTAGGACAGAACACCGGGGAGCTGTTTTTT. Encoded protein: CASSLGQNTGELFF.

The rearrangement joins TRBV21-1 to TRBJ2-1; the table's D call TRBD2 went unverified against the DNA. TRBV21-1 is a pseudogene. The CDR3 runs 16 residues. CDR3 coding DNA: TGTGCCAGCAGCACCTGGACTAGCGCCGGAGGGGGGGAGCAGTTCTTC. This translates into CASSTWTSAGGGEQFF.

V is TRBV25-1 and J is TRBJ2-4; 10 nucleotides line up with TRBD1. CDR1 is MGHDK, CDR2 SYGVNS, per germline. V was clipped by 4 bases and J by 0 bases; unmatched bases: 3. The CDR3 sequence is 16 residues long. The CDR3 loop is CASSGGTGVAKNIQYF. The CDR3 DNA reads as TGTGCCAGCAGTGGGGGGACAGGGGTAGCCAAAAACATTCAGTACTTC.

The DNA for the CDR3 is TGTGCCAGCAGTGAAGGCGGCGAGCAGTACTTC. Protein product: CASSEGGEQYF. The chain couples TRBV6-1 to TRBJ2-5; D gene unclear. The J call may be faulty, since TRBJ2-7 better matches the DNA end. CDR3 length equals 11 residues. From germline, CDR1 is MNHNS and CDR2 SASEGT.

This clone showed up just a few times. This chain uses TRBV7-2 with TRBJ1-2; the D gene is possibly TRBD1 (5 bases). Deletions cut 5 bases from V and 4 bases from J, with 17 bases between. This CDR3 has 15 amino acids. Germline V gives CDR1 SGHTA, CDR2 FQGNSA. CDR3 sequence: CASSPTMGLGYGYTF. CDR3 DNA: TGTGCCAGCAGCCCAACCATGGGGCTGGGCTATGGCTACACCTTC.

The chain has TRBV5-1 and TRBJ2-3; 12 positions agree with TRBD2. V trimming: 4 bases; J trimming: 10 bases; junction bases outside the gene matches: 13. The CDR3 covers 16 residues. Germline values: CDR1 SGHRS, CDR2 YFSETQ. Here the CDR3 reads CASSQGPLAGGEAQYF. As DNA, the CDR3 is TGCGCCAGCAGCCAGGGGCCACTAGCGGGGGGCGAGGCGCAGTATTTT.

This clone came up a few times. The chain has TRBV6-6 and TRBJ2-7, with a tentative D call TRBD2 (7 bases). The length of the CDR3 is 14 residues. Germline V gene lookup returns CDR1 MNHNY and CDR2 SVGAGI (reference sequence). Trimming removed 7 bases from V and 2 bases from J, with 15 bases in between. The CDR3 DNA sequence: TGTGCCAGCACCAGAGGGGGGGGCCCCTACGAGCAGTACTTC. It specifies CASTRGGGPYEQYF.

The chain uses TRBV21-1 and TRBJ1-5. TRBV21-1 is tagged as a pseudogene. The CDR3 has 13 amino acids. The CDR3 DNA is TGTGCCAGCAGCAAAGCGCGAGGACAGCCCCAGCATTTT. Translating gives CASSKARGQPQHF.

This clone was observed once. The chain carries TRBV14 and TRBJ2-3; no firm D call. This CDR3 has 15 residues. V lost 0 bases to trimming and J lost 3 bases, with 10 bases between them. CDR1 is SGHDN and CDR2 is FVKESK in the germline V gene. This chain's CDR3 is CASSQDQSRTDTQYF. The CDR3 region has the DNA TGTGCCAGCAGCCAAGATCAGTCCCGAACAGATACGCAGTATTTT.